This T cell receptor beta chain was identified in a study of T-cell reconstitution after alpha-beta-depleted transplantation in children. This clonotype has more than one count but fewer than ten. Unique molecular identifiers were incorporated into the prepared TCRbeta library. TCRdb called the PCR reads again in MiXCR, with one record for every CDR3 protein. Of approximately 590,000 distinct CDR3 sequences in the sample, under 12% are singletons; the top ten hold 4%. Trimming shortened V by 5 bases and J by 2 bases, and 10 bases separated the two germline ends. This CDR3 is built from 14 residues. The sequence came from a human donor who donated a stem cell graft to a child with acute myeloid leukemia. The material was PBMCs from the stem cell graft donor, obtained from the stem cell graft. The chain employs TRBV12-3 or TRBV12-4 and TRBJ1-3, with TRBD1 as a possible D gene (5 bases). CDR3 loop: CASSPTVTGNTIYF. The DNA for the CDR3 is TGTGCCAGCAGTCCGACAGTTACTGGAAACACCATATATTTT.